Listed below are T cell receptor beta chains from one sample, sequenced in a study of blood T cell repertoires in COVID-19. TCRdb's table, derived via immunoSEQ multiplex PCR, lists solely in-frame clones and lacks some. The repertoire has 170,000 or so clones, approximately 91% of them found once; the top ten carry approximately 0.48%. Sequenced material: peripheral blood. Every receptor here comes from a man aged 45-60 years with acute or convalescent COVID-19. Each CDR3 is given with its conserved first and last residue. Fields, in order: clone size, J gene, D gene, CDR3 length, V gene, CDR3 DNA, CDR3 protein. A D gene is named only where the DNA matches it firmly. Expanded clones are given a class, and other clones once, few, many or no size at all.

>-|TRBJ2-7|-|14|TRBV29-1
TGCAGCTTCATCTCACAGGGCCCCCCCTACGAGCAGTACTTC
CSFISQGPPYEQYF
>-|TRBJ2-5|-|13|TRBV7-2
TGTGCCAGCAGCCTAGACTATCAAGAGACCCAGTACTTC
CASSLDYQETQYF
>-|TRBJ2-3|-|12|TRBV2
TGTGCCAGCAGTCTTAGCACAGATACGCAGTATTTT
CASSLSTDTQYF
>once|TRBJ2-7|TRBD1|15|TRBV5-1
TGCGCCAGCAGCTTGGCGGGACAGGGCCCTTACGAGCAGTACTTC
CASSLAGQGPYEQYF
>-|TRBJ1-4|-|14|TRBV7-9
TGTGCCAGCAGCTTAAGCGCTATCAATGAAAAACTGTTTTTT
CASSLSAINEKLFF
>-|TRBJ1-4|-|16|TRBV15
TGTGCCACCAGGGGGCTGAGGAAGGGCAGTGGGGAAAAACTGTTTTTT
CATRGLRKGSGEKLFF
>-|TRBJ2-3|TRBD2|16|TRBV6-5
TGTGCCAGCAGTTTACTAGCGGTGGGGAGCACAGATACGCAGTATTTT
CASSLLAVGSTDTQYF
>-|TRBJ2-1|TRBD2|13|TRBV11-1
TGTGCCAGCAGCTCCCCGGGGGGGCTAGGGCAGTTCTTC
CASSSPGGLGQFF
>-|TRBJ1-5|-|13|TRBV18
TGTGCCAGCTCACCGGAGGGCAATCAGCCCCAGCATTTT
CASSPEGNQPQHF
>-|TRBJ2-2|TRBD1|16|TRBV27
TGTGCCAGCAGTTTATATAGGGCAGGGGGAATCGGGGAGCTGTTTTTT
CASSLYRAGGIGELFF
>-|TRBJ2-1|TRBD2|16|TRBV20-1
TGCAGTGCTAGTGCGTCGGGACTAGCGGTGTACAATGAGCAGTTCTTC
CSASASGLAVYNEQFF
>-|TRBJ2-7|-|14|TRBV7-9
TGTGCCAGCAGCACCCGGGACTCCAGAGGCGAGCAGTACTTC
CASSTRDSRGEQYF
>-|TRBJ1-1|-|13|TRBV7-9
TGTGCCAGCAGCCCAACAGGGCTAACTGAAGCTTTCTTT
CASSPTGLTEAFF
>-|TRBJ1-2|-|13|TRBV10-3
TGTGCCATCAGTGAGTCCGGAGGCTATGGCTACACCTTC
CAISESGGYGYTF
>-|TRBJ1-3|TRBD1|14|TRBV19
TGTGCCAGTAGTACGGGACAGCCGGGGTACACCATATATTTT
CASSTGQPGYTIYF
>-|TRBJ2-5|TRBD1|15|TRBV19
TGTGCCAGTAGTATCCGTGGACAGGTCAGGGAGACCCAGTACTTC
CASSIRGQVRETQYF
>-|TRBJ2-1|-|15|TRBV4-2
TGTGCCAGCAGCCAAGTTAGAGCGGACTACAATGAGCAGTTCTTC
CASSQVRADYNEQFF
>-|TRBJ2-5|TRBD2|16|TRBV5-4
TGTGCCATCTCCCTGGGGGTAGCGGGGGGCCAAGAGACCCAGTACTTC
CAISLGVAGGQETQYF
>-|TRBJ1-1|-|13|TRBV29-1
TGCAGCGTGTCAGGGAGGGGGAACACTGAAGCTTTCTTT
CSVSGRGNTEAFF
>-|TRBJ1-2|TRBD1|13|TRBV5-1
TGCGCCAGCAGCTTCAGAGGGGGCGATGGCTACACCTTC
CASSFRGGDGYTF
>-|TRBJ2-5|TRBD1|15|TRBV9
TGTGCCAGCAGCGAGGGGACAGGGCCTCGAGAGACCCAGTACTTC
CASSEGTGPRETQYF
>-|TRBJ2-3|-|14|TRBV30
TGTGCCTGGAGGCCCGTGACTAGAAAGGATACGCAGTATTTT
CAWRPVTRKDTQYF
>-|TRBJ2-3|TRBD1|15|TRBV10-3
TGTGCCATCAAACCCGACAGGGGGGTTGCAGATACGCAGTATTTT
CAIKPDRGVADTQYF
>-|TRBJ2-3|-|11|TRBV19
TGTGCCAGTAGGTTGGGGGCTTGGGAGTATTTT
CASRLGAWEYF
>-|TRBJ2-4|-|14|TRBV6-1
TGTGCCAGCAGTGAGGGCCAGAGGGAAGACATTCAGTACTTC
CASSEGQREDIQYF
>-|TRBJ1-2|-|14|TRBV3-1/TRBV3-2
TGCGCCAGCAGCCAAGATTACAGCGGCTATGGCTACACCTTC
CASSQDYSGYGYTF
>-|TRBJ2-3|TRBD1|13|TRBV11-2
TGTGCCAGCAGCGTCCGACAGGGGGATACGCAGTATTTT
CASSVRQGDTQYF
>-|TRBJ2-1|TRBD2|15|TRBV5-1
TGCGCCAGCAGCTTAAGGACTAGCGGGACGAATGAGCAGTTCTTC
CASSLRTSGTNEQFF
>-|TRBJ1-5|TRBD1|15|TRBV18
TGTGCCAGCTCACAGGGACAGGGTAAAGTCCAGCCCCAGCATTTT
CASSQGQGKVQPQHF
>-|TRBJ2-7|TRBD2|17|TRBV18
TGTGCCAGCTCACCACCGGGACTAGCGGGGGGCGCCTACGAGCAGTACTTC
CASSPPGLAGGAYEQYF
>-|TRBJ1-5|-|16|TRBV19
TGTGCCAGTAGTGGGCTGGACAGATATAGCAATCAGCCCCAGCATTTT
CASSGLDRYSNQPQHF
>-|TRBJ2-5|TRBD2|16|TRBV11-2
TGTGCCAGCAGCTTAGAGCTAGCGGGACCGCAAGAGACCCAGTACTTC
CASSLELAGPQETQYF
>-|TRBJ1-2|TRBD1|14|TRBV5-4
TGTGCCAGCAGCTTCAACAGGGGACCCTATGGCTACACCTTC
CASSFNRGPYGYTF
>-|TRBJ2-1|TRBD1|16|TRBV5-1
TGCGCCAGCAGCACACAGGGGGACATCTCCTACAATGAGCAGTTCTTC
CASSTQGDISYNEQFF
>-|TRBJ2-1|TRBD1|16|TRBV9
TGTGCCAGCAGCGTAGCTGGTGACAGGGAAGACAATGAGCAGTTCTTC
CASSVAGDREDNEQFF
>once|TRBJ1-2|-|14|TRBV4-2
TGTGCCAGCAGCCAAGAGGTCAGGAACTATGGCTACACCTTC
CASSQEVRNYGYTF
>-|TRBJ2-2|TRBD1|16|TRBV5-6
TGTGCCAGCAGCCAACCCACAGGGGTTAACACCGGGGAGCTGTTTTTT
CASSQPTGVNTGELFF
>-|TRBJ1-5|TRBD1|16|TRBV19
TGTGCCAGTAGTATATTGGGGACAGGGCGCAATCAGCCCCAGCATTTT
CASSILGTGRNQPQHF
>-|TRBJ2-1|TRBD2|18|TRBV5-5
TGTGCCAGCAGCCCGGGCCCCCGAGCGGGGGTGGGTGACAATGAGCAGTTCTTC
CASSPGPRAGVGDNEQFF
>-|TRBJ2-1|-|16|TRBV5-1
TGCGCCAGCAGTCCTCAGGGTCTTGGGTTATACAATGAGCAGTTCTTC
CASSPQGLGLYNEQFF
>-|TRBJ2-5|TRBD2|16|TRBV7-2
TGTGCCAGCAGCTTAAGTAGCGGGAGTATCGGAGAGACCCAGTACTTC
CASSLSSGSIGETQYF
>-|TRBJ2-5|TRBD1|16|TRBV7-9
TGTGCCAGCAGCCAACAACCGGGACAGGGACAGGAGACCCAGTACTTC
CASSQQPGQGQETQYF
>-|TRBJ2-1|TRBD2|17|TRBV5-8
TGTGCCAGCAGCTTGGCTCCACTAGCGGGAGGGGGCAATGAGCAGTTCTTC
CASSLAPLAGGGNEQFF
>-|TRBJ1-1|-|12|TRBV27
TGTGCCAGAAGCCACCAGAACACTGAAGCTTTCTTT
CARSHQNTEAFF
>-|TRBJ1-2|TRBD1|13|TRBV25-1
TGTGCCAGCCGAAAGACGACAGGGGGTGGCTACACCTTC
CASRKTTGGGYTF
>-|TRBJ2-7|-|16|TRBV7-2
TGTGCCAGCAGCCCCACCCGTGGCGGACTAACCTACGAGCAGTACTTC
CASSPTRGGLTYEQYF
>-|TRBJ1-2|TRBD1|15|TRBV2
TGTGCCAGCAGTGATTCCCCGACAGGGAACTATGGCTACACCTTC
CASSDSPTGNYGYTF
>-|TRBJ1-2|TRBD1|15|TRBV6-5
TGTGCCAGCAGTTTTGAGCCGGGACAGGCTCATGGCTACACCTTC
CASSFEPGQAHGYTF
>-|TRBJ2-2|-|17|TRBV27
TGTGCCAGCAGATTTACAGGGCTCTCAGGAGGCACCGGGGAGCTGTTTTTT
CASRFTGLSGGTGELFF
>-|TRBJ2-5|TRBD1|13|TRBV12-3/TRBV12-4
TGTGCCAGCACCCCGGACAGGGTAGAGACCCAGTACTTC
CASTPDRVETQYF
>-|TRBJ2-2|TRBD1|16|TRBV6-6
TGTGCCAGCAGTTACTCGACAGGGGGGGGCACCGGGGAGCTGTTTTTT
CASSYSTGGGTGELFF